This T cell receptor beta chain was identified during a study of blood T cell repertoires in COVID-19 (TCRdb year 2020). Context from the whole study: Samples from collaborators originated in the United States, Italy and Spain and spanned both the acute and convalescent phases of COVID-19. Where available, HLA class I and class II types were obtained from metadata supplied by the sample provider rather than from assay-based typing. The repertoires were made available in a free public database intended to serve as a resource for research on the immune response to SARS-CoV-2. The material from the prospective study consisted of cDNA or gDNA derived from T cells, B-cell-depleted T cells, or PBMCs. Samples came from the ongoing ImmuneRACE study (first 160 participants) plus 1,254 subjects from 6 global collaborators. The dataset comprised deeply sampled blood TCRbeta repertoires from subjects exposed to, actively infected with, or recovered from COVID-19. Sample metadata almost always included a de-identified subject ID, COVID-19 status, age in years and sex. General findings and caveats noted by the study authors: Clinical and demographic metadata were provided uncurated, with the amount varying by source and participant.

TCRbeta CDR3 regions were amplified from genomic DNA by means of the immunoSEQ Assay, a bias-controlled multiplex PCR. Regarding the original processing steps: Within the assay, amplification of reference gene primers was used to estimate how many nucleated cells each sample contained. To quantify the absolute abundance of each unique TCRbeta CDR3 rearrangement, sequence reads were collapsed and filtered. Productive Simpson clonality was computed per sample as the square root of Simpson's diversity index over productive rearrangements. TCRdb limited this immuneACCESS table to in-frame rearrangements with V and J called. A share of clones is missing; checked studies link under half to unresolved V genes, and the rest is unexplained. That table is the source of V, J and clone size, and D and trimming were worked out from the DNA. This sample gives 90,000 to 110,000 clones in total; approximately 80% of them show up just once. The top ten hold over 8.5% of the sample.

Comments on this clone: The antigen it recognizes is unknown. The input lacks base qualities; no much larger clone sits a single base away.

Taken from the germline V gene, the CDR1 and CDR2 loops are SGDLS and YYNGEE. Inclusive of the bounding cysteine and phenylalanine, the CDR3 is 13 residues long. Only CDR3 DNA remains: 39 bases, in frame from the first base. V gives up 3 bases and J gives up 4 bases, and the segment between their germline ends measures 7 bases. Each collaborating institution followed its own protocols to collect whole blood in K2EDTA tubes. For TCRbeta analysis, collaborators shipped samples in one of three forms: frozen whole blood, isolated PBMCs, or DNA extracted from either of those sample types. The sample was peripheral blood. The rearrangement joined TRBV9 to TRBJ2-2; confidence is insufficient to name the D gene. The TCR comes from a woman in her 70s with acute or convalescent COVID-19. The DNA sequence follows: TGTGCCAGCAGCGGAGGAAGCACCGGGGAGCTGTTTTTT. Its translation reads: CASSGGSTGELFF.